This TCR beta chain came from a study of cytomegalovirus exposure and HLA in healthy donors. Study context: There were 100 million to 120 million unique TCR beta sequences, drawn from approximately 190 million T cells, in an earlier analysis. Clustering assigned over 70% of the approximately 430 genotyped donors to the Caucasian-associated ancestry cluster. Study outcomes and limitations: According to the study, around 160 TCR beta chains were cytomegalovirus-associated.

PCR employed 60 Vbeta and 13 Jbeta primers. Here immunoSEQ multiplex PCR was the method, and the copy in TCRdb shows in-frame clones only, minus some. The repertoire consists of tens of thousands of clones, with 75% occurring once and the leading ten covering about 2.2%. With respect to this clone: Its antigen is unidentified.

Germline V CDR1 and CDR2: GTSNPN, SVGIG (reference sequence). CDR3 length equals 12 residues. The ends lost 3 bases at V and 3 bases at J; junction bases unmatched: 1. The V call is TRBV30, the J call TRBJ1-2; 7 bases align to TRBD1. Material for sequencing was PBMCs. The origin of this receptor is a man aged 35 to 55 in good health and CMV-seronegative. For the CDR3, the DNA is TGTGCCTGGAGGGGGACAGACTATGGCTACACCTTC. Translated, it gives CAWRGTDYGYTF. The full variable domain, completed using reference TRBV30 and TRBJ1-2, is SQTIHQWPATLVQPVGSPLSLECTVEGTSNPNLYWYRQAAGRGLQLLFYSVGIGQISSEVPQNLSASRPQDRQFILSSKKLLLSDSGFYLCAWRGTDYGYTFGSGTRLTVV.